This T cell receptor beta chain was sequenced in a study of T cell responses to AZD1222 COVID-19 vaccine (dated by TCRdb to the early 2020s). Background on the whole study: AZD1222 recipients given second doses at about 4 weeks or at about 12 weeks were pooled, since spike-specific TCR depth and breadth were not found to differ between the two schedules. A total of roughly 240 trial participants underwent TCR sequencing, of whom 200 to 220 received two doses of AZD1222 and about 25 received two doses of the MenACWY control vaccine. Trial participants were enrolled into age subgroups of 18-55, 56-69 and 70-plus years, which contained 148, 28 and 57 TCR-sequenced participants, respectively.

Compared with germline, V lacks 2 bases and J lacks 8 bases; bases without a gene match: 11. Sequences LGHDT (CDR1) and YNNKEL (CDR2) are obtained from the germline V gene (reference sequence). The CDR3 goes from the cysteine to the phenylalanine over 16 residues. Only the CDR3 part of the read is kept: 48 bases, read in frame from the first base. In the paper's terms, the time point label means: baseline before first vaccination. Vaccinee samples came from UK trials COV001 and COV002, including a single-blind randomized controlled phase 2/3 trial of AZD1222 (ChAdOx1 nCoV-19) in healthy adults. For TCRbeta chain sequencing, PBMC samples were collected from trial participants at day 0 and at day 28 after the second dose. The investigation overall reported the following: The whole spike protein was spanned by vaccine-associated CD4 TCRs, and dominant responses were seen in regions 160-218 and 743-854. Participants were mostly white British and included more females than males, and it was suggested by the authors that clonal diversity may have been underestimated. The 56-69-year group was small, and its depth increase did not reach significance, likely because of low power. Conclusions about previously exposed vaccinees are limited because only six or seven AZD1222 recipients were SARS-CoV-2 seropositive at baseline. Because no day 14 peak-response samples were available, the repertoires could be characterized only after the peak T cell response. After two AZD1222 doses, both the breadth and the depth of spike-specific TCRs were significantly higher than at day 0 and than in MenACWY recipients. Reportedly, almost half of the unique spike-specific TCRs recognized epitopes lying outside the regions that are mutated in the B.1.351 and B.1.1.7 variants.

The CDR3 regions of human TCRbeta chains were subjected to immunosequencing. The authors processed their data as follows. Repertoire TCRs were checked for matches against a reference library of SARS-CoV-2-specific TCRs that had been generated using the MIRA antigen-specificity platform. Breadth was defined as the fraction of unique TCRs that were SARS-CoV-2-associated, and depth was defined as the fraction of total T cells that were SARS-CoV-2-associated. Using the MIRA data, each spike-specific TCR was assigned both to the spike region to which the TCR was reactive and to a CD4 or CD8 class. Log10-transformed breadth and depth values were compared by one-way ANOVA with Sidak's multiple comparisons tests. In TCRdb, the immuneACCESS table is reduced to in-frame sequences with V and J assigned. These tables do not hold every clone; where another copy was compared, an unresolved V gene accounts for under half, and the others remain unexplained. V, J and clone size are taken as reported in that table, and D and trimming were inferred from the DNA itself. Across this sample there are 150,000 or so clones, with about 87% seen only once. Together, the top ten hold around 3.2% of the sample.

With respect to this clone: Its antigen is not yet known. No base quality information exists; no much larger clone differs at one position.

This TCR came from an adult in good health. The rearranged chain carries TRBV3-1 (or the pseudogene TRBV3-2) and TRBJ1-2; 10 of the junction bases match TRBD1. The input for sequencing was peripheral blood, taken on day 0 of AZD1222 vaccination. The sequence in DNA is TGTGCCAGCAGCCAACGGGACAGGGGAATGTCGATCGGCTACACCTTC. It translates as CASSQRDRGMSIGYTF.